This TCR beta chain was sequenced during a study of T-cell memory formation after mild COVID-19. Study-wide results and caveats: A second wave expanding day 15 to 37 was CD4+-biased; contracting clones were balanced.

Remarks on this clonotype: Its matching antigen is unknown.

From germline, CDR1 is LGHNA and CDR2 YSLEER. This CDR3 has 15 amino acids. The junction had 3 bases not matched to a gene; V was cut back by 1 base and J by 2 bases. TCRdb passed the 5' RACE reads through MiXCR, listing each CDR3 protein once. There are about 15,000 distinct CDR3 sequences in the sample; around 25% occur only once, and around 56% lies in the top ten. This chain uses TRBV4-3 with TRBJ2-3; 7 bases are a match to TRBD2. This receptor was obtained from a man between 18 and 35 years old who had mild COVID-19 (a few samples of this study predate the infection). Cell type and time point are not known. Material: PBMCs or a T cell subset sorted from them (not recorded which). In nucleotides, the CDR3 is TGCGCCAGCAGCCAAGGCGGGAGCTACACAGATACGCAGTATTTT. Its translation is CASSQGGSYTDTQYF.